A single sample is the source of the 18 T cell receptor beta chains below, sequenced in a study of CD8+ T cells in alopecia areata (dated by TCRdb to 2017 to 2018). The library was produced with the immunoSEQ multiplex PCR assay. RNA was extracted from all samples and reverse transcribed into cDNA as template for TCR sequencing. Entries here come from immuneACCESS through TCRdb and include only in-frame sequences with V and J called. Some clones fail to appear in such tables; in the studies checked, an unresolved V gene covers under half of the shortfall, and the cause of the remainder is unknown. For this sample there are about 110,000 clones; around 84% appear just once. Clones ranked in the top ten supply around 25% of the sample. The time point label, read with the paper, signifies: roughly 24 weeks on oral tofacitinib. Reading the label with the study, this specimen's treatment or condition is: oral pan-JAK inhibitor, 5-10 mg twice daily.

The source was CD8+ T cells sorted from blood, collected at week 24, from a patient treated with tofacitinib. These receptors were taken from a human donor with alopecia areata.

This chain joins TRBV6-5 and TRBJ2-7, with no clear D. CDR3 length: 13 residues. Deletions cut 3 bases from V and 2 bases from J, with 8 bases between. Germline-derived CDR1 and CDR2 are MNHEY and SVGAGI. The CDR3 sequence is CASSYGIAYEQYF. CDR3 sequence (DNA): TGTGCCAGCAGTTATGGCATAGCCTACGAGCAGTACTTC.

This chain connects TRBV4-1 to TRBJ2-1, with no clear D. From germline, CDR1 is MGHRA and CDR2 YSYEKL. CDR3 size: 13 residues. V lost 1 base, J lost 6 bases, and 7 bases lay in between. Here the CDR3 reads CASSQGLGNEQFF. The DNA for the CDR3 is TGCGCCAGCAGCCAAGGATTGGGCAATGAGCAGTTCTTC.

The V call is TRBV5-4, the J call TRBJ2-3; maybe TRBD2 (7 bases). The germline gives CDR1 SGHNT, CDR2 YYREEE (reference sequence). Deletions cut 4 bases from V and 2 bases from J, with 23 bases between. CDR3 length: 18 residues. In DNA, the CDR3 is TGTGCCAGCAGCAGCCCGGTCCGGGGGGCCTTACCCACAGATACGCAGTATTTT. This sequence encodes CASSSPVRGALPTDTQYF.

There are a few counts of this clone. This chain connects TRBV7-8 to TRBJ2-5; D unclear. Germline V gene data show CDR1 as SGHVS and CDR2 as FQNEAQ. Trimming stripped 1 base from V and 1 base from J, with 13 bases between. The CDR3 extends over 16 amino acids. The CDR3 region has the DNA TGTGCCAGCAGCTTAGTTGGCAGTCTGAGCCAAGAGACCCAGTACTTC. This codes for CASSLVGSLSQETQYF.

The genes are TRBV4-2 and TRBJ2-7, with 11 bases matching TRBD2. V was clipped by 1 base and J by 4 bases; unmatched bases: 18. This CDR3 spans 20 amino acids. Per germline, CDR1 LGHNA and CDR2 YNFKEQ. The CDR3 coding sequence is TGTGCCAGCAGCCAAGTTGGCCCCTTGGCTAGCGGGGGGATGGGGTACGAGCAGTACTTC. It translates to CASSQVGPLASGGMGYEQYF.

The V call is TRBV6-5, the J call TRBJ2-2, with unresolved D. The CDR3 loop spans 13 amino acids. Trimming stripped 0 bases from V and 2 bases from J, with 1 base between. From germline, CDR1 is MNHEY and CDR2 SVGAGI. This CDR3 reads CASSYSNTGELFF. CDR3 in DNA: TGTGCCAGCAGTTACTCCAACACCGGGGAGCTGTTTTTT.

V is TRBV5-6 and J is TRBJ1-1; D perhaps matches TRBD1 (5 bases). V was clipped by 3 bases and J by 8 bases, with 17 bases between them. From germline, CDR1 is SGHDT and CDR2 YYEEEE. CDR3 length: 14 residues. The DNA of the CDR3 is TGTGCCAGCAGCTGGGGGGTGACGGGTAGAGAAGCTTTCTTT. Translation gives CASSWGVTGREAFF.

This clone qualifies as medium-sized (0.01 to 0.1%). The chain carries TRBV10-3 and TRBJ2-1; no clear D gene. Germline V gene lookup returns CDR1 ENHRY and CDR2 SYGVKD. V was pared by 4 bases and J by 4 bases, with 8 bases between. The CDR3 totals 13 residues. The DNA for the CDR3 is TGTGCCATCAGTGCCCCACCGTACAATGAGCAGTTCTTC. Encoded protein: CAISAPPYNEQFF.

The chain employs TRBV7-2 and TRBJ2-1; TRBD2 aligns across 14 bases. Germline V gives CDR1 SGHTA, CDR2 FQGNSA. The CDR3 runs to 14 residues. The V segment lost 4 bases and the J segment 13 bases; nucleotides outside the gene matches: 6. The CDR3 coding sequence is TGTGCCAGCAGCTCCTGGACTAGCGGGGGGTCCCAGTTCTTC. This translates into CASSSWTSGGSQFF.

The chain employs TRBV10-2 and TRBJ2-3, with TRBD2 matching over 11 bases. J lost 11 bases, V lost 4 bases, and 2 bases had no gene match. Germline loops: CDR1 WSHSY, CDR2 SAAADI. This CDR3 comprises 12 residues. The CDR3 loop reads CASSVGLAEQYF. CDR3 coding DNA: TGCGCCAGCAGTGTGGGACTAGCGGAGCAGTATTTT.

This chain connects TRBV2 to TRBJ2-1; D is undetermined. V was clipped by 5 bases and J by 5 bases, with 7 bases between them. CDR1 SNHLY and CDR2 FYNNEI come from the germline V gene. CDR3 length: 12 residues. The CDR3 here is CASSLTHNEQFF. The CDR3 coding sequence is TGTGCCAGCAGTTTGACTCACAATGAGCAGTTCTTC.

The chain couples TRBV5-1 to TRBJ2-5, with 8 positions matching TRBD1. V lost 2 bases and J lost 11; bases outside the gene matches: 5. Germline CDR1 SGHRS, CDR2 YFSETQ. CDR3 length: 12 residues. The CDR3 is CASSFTGQGQYF. CDR3 nucleotide sequence: TGCGCCAGCAGCTTTACCGGACAGGGTCAGTACTTC.

There are a few counts of this clone. The chain uses TRBV4-1 and TRBJ1-2; no clear D. The CDR3 has 16 residues. Trimming cost V 3 bases and J 8 bases, with 22 bases left between them. Germline V gene data show CDR1 as MGHRA and CDR2 as YSYEKL. CDR3 in amino acids: CASSQRPRVGPEGYTF. CDR3 DNA: TGCGCCAGCAGCCAGCGACCCCGCGTGGGCCCAGAGGGCTACACCTTC.

The rearrangement links TRBV5-4 to TRBJ2-2; possible D gene TRBD2, 5 bases. Germline-derived CDR1 and CDR2 are SGHNT and YYREEE (reference sequence). CDR3 size: 17 residues. The ends were cut back, 4 bases at V and 0 bases at J, with 16 bases in the middle. This CDR3 reads CASSPSEGGTNTGELFF. The CDR3 DNA is TGTGCCAGCAGCCCAAGCGAAGGAGGAACGAACACCGGGGAGCTGTTTTTT.

The chain combines TRBV7-9 with TRBJ2-1; D ambiguous. The CDR3 consists of 13 residues. The ends were cut back, 5 bases at V and 4 bases at J, with 9 bases in the middle. CDR1 and CDR2 (germline): SEHNR, FQNEAQ (reference sequence). The CDR3 reads CASSPEAYNEQFF. In DNA form, the CDR3 reads TGTGCCAGCAGCCCCGAAGCATACAATGAGCAGTTCTTC.

CDR3 coding DNA: TGTGCCAGCAGCCAGACAATGAACACTGAAGCTTTCTTT. Encoded protein: CASSQTMNTEAFF. The chain recombines TRBV7-6 with TRBJ1-1; no clear D gene. Trimming took off 5 bases at V and 0 bases at J, with 7 bases between the two ends. Germline values: CDR1 SGHVS, CDR2 FNYEAQ. The CDR3 covers 13 residues.

The gene calls are TRBV28 and TRBJ2-4; no firm D call. V lost 8 bases to trimming and J lost 3 bases, with 14 bases between them. The germline CDR1 and CDR2 sequences are MDHEN and SYDVKM. This CDR3 spans 14 amino acids. DNA for the CDR3: TGTGCCAGCGCTGCACTCGCAGGCAAAAACATTCAGTACTTC. This gives the protein CASAALAGKNIQYF.

The CDR3 coding sequence is TGTGCCAGCAGCTTAGCGGGACAGGGGTCCGACGAGCAGTACTTC. Protein: CASSLAGQGSDEQYF. J is TRBJ2-7 and V is TRBV7-9; 10 nucleotides match TRBD1. The CDR3 is 15 amino acids. V dropped 0 bases and J dropped 5; count of bases not matched to a gene: 4. Looked up from germline, CDR1 is SEHNR and CDR2 is FQNEAQ (reference sequence).